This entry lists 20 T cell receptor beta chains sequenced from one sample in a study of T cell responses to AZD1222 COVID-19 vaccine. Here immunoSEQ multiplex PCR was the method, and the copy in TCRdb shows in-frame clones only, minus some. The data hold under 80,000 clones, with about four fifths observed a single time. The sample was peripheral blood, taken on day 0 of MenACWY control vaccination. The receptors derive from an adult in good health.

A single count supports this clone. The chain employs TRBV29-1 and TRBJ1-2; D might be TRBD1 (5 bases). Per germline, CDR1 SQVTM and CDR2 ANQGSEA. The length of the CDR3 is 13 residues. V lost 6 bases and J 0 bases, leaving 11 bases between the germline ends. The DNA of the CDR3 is TGCAGCGTCCGGGGGGAAGCTAACTATGGCTACACCTTC. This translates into CSVRGEANYGYTF.

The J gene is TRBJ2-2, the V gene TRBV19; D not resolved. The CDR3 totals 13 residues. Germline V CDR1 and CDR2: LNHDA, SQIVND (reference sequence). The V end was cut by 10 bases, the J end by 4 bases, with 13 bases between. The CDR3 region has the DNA TGTGCCACCCTAAGGTCGGCCACCGGGGAGCTGTTTTTT. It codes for CATLRSATGELFF. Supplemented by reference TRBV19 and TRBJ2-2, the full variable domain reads DGGITQSPKYLFRKEGQNVTLSCEQNLNHDAMYWYRQDPGQGLRLIYYSQIVNDFQKGDIAEGYSVSREKKESFPLTVTSAQKNPTAFYLCATLRSATGELFFGEGSRLTVL.

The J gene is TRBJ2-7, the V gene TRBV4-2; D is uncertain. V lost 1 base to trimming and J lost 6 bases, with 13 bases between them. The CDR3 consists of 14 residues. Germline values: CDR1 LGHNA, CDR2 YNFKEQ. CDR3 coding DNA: TGTGCCAGCAGCCAAGGGAGCGCTCCCCGCGAGCAGTACTTC. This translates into CASSQGSAPREQYF.

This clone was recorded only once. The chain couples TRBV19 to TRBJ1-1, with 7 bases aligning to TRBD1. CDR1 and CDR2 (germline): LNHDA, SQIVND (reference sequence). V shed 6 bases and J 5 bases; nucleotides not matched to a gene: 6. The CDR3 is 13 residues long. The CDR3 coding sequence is TGTGCCAGTAGCCTCGACAGGGAGACTGAAGCTTTCTTT. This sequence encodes CASSLDRETEAFF.

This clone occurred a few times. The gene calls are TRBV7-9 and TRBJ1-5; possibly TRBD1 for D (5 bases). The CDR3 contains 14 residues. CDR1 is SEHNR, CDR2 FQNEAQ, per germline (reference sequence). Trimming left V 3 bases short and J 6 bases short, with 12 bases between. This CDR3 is CASSFGGDGQPQHF. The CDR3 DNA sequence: TGTGCCAGCAGCTTCGGAGGGGATGGTCAGCCCCAGCATTTT.

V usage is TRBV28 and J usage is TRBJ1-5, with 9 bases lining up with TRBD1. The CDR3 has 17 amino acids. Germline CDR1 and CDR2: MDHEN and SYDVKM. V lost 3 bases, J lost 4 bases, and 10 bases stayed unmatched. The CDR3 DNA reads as TGTGCCAGCAGTTTCTTCCTCAGGACAGGGGCGAATCAGCCCCAGCATTTT. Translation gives CASSFFLRTGANQPQHF.

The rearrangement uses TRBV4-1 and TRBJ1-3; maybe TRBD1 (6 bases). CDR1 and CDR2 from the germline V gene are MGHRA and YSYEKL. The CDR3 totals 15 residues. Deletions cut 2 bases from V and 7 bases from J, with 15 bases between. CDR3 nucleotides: TGCGCCAGCAGCCAAATAAGTCAGGGGATGAACACCATATATTTT. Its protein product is CASSQISQGMNTIYF.

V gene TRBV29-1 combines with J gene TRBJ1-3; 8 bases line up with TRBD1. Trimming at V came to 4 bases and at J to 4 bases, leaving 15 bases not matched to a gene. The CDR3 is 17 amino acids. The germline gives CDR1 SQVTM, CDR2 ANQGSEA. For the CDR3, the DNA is TGCAGCGTTGTGGCTCCCCAGACAGGGGCGCAGGGAAACACCATATATTTT. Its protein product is CSVVAPQTGAQGNTIYF.

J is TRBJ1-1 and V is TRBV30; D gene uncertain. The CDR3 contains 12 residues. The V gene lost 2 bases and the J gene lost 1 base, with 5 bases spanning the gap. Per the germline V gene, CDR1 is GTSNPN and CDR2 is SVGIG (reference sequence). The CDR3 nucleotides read TGTGCCTGGAGTCATACGAACACTGAAGCTTTCTTT. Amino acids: CAWSHTNTEAFF.

CDR3 in amino acids: CASNVAGGPNEQFF. The CDR3 DNA sequence: TGTGCCAGCAATGTAGCGGGAGGGCCTAATGAGCAGTTCTTC. The rearrangement uses TRBV9 and TRBJ2-1; 11 nucleotides agree with TRBD2. Germline CDR1 reads SGDLS; CDR2 reads YYNGEE. The CDR3 extends over 14 amino acids. The junction had 6 bases not matched to a gene; V was cut back by 6 bases and J by 7 bases. The variable domain in full, completed from reference TRBV9 and TRBJ2-1, reads DSGVTQTPKHLITATGQRVTLRCSPRSGDLSVYWYQQSLDQGLQFLIQYYNGEERAKGNILERFSAQQFPDLHSELNLSSLELGDSALYFCASNVAGGPNEQFFGPGTRLTVL.

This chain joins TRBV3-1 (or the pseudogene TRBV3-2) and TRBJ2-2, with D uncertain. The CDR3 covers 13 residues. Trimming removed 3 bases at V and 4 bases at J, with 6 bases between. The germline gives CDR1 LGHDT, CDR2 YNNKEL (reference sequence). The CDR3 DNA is TGTGCCAGCAGCCATCCTGGCACCGGGGAGCTGTTTTTT. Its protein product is CASSHPGTGELFF.

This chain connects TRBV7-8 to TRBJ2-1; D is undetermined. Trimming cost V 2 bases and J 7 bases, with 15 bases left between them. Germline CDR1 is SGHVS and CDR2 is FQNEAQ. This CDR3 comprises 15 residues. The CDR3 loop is CASSLLATVGNEQFF. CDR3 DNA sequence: TGTGCCAGCAGCTTACTGGCAACCGTCGGGAATGAGCAGTTCTTC.

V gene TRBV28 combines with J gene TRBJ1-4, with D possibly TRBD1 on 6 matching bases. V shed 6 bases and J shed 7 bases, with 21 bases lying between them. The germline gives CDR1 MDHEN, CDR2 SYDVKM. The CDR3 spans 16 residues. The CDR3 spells CASSPDPQGISEKLFF. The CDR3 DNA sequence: TGTGCCAGCAGCCCTGATCCCCAGGGGATCAGTGAAAAACTGTTTTTT.

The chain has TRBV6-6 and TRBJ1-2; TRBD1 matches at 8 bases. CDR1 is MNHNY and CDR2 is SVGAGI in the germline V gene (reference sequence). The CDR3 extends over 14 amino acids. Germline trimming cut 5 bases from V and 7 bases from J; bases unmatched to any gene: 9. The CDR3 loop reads CASSLTGTGGGYTF. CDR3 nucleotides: TGTGCCAGCAGTCTTACCGGGACAGGTGGTGGCTACACCTTC.

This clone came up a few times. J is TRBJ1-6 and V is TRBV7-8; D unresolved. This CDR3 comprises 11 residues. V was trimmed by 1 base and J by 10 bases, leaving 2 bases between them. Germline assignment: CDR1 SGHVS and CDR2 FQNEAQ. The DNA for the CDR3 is TGTGCCAGCAGCTTAGGCTCACCCCTCCACTTT. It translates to CASSLGSPLHF. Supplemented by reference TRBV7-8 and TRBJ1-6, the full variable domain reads GAGVSQSPRYKVAKRGQDVALRCDPISGHVSLFWYQQALGQGPEFLTYFQNEAQLDKSGLPSDRFFAERPEGSVSTLKIQRTQQEDSAVYLCASSLGSPLHFGNGTRLTVT.

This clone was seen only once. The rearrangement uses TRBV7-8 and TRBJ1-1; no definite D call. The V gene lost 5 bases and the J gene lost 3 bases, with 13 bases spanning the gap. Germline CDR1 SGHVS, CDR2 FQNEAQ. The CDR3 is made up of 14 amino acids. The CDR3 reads CASSDGVWDTEAFF. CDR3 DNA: TGTGCCAGCAGCGACGGGGTTTGGGACACTGAAGCTTTCTTT.

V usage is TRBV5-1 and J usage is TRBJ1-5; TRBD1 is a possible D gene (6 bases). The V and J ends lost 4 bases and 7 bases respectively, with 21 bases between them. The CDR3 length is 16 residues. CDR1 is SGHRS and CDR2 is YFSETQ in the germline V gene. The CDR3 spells CASSLGVGGLRQPQHF. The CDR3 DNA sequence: TGCGCCAGCAGCCTGGGAGTCGGGGGCTTGCGACAGCCCCAGCATTTT. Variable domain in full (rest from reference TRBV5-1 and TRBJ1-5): KAGVTQTPRYLIKTRGQQVTLSCSPISGHRSVSWYQQTPGQGLQFLFEYFSETQRNKGNFPGRFSGRQFSNSRSEMNVSTLELGDSALYLCASSLGVGGLRQPQHFGDGTRLSIL.

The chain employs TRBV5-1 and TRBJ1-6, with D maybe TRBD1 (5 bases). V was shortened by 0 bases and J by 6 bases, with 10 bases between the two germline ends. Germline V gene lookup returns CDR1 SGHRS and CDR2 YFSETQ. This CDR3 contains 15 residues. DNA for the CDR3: TGCGCCAGCAGCTTGGACAGGACGATTAATTCACCCCTCCACTTT. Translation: CASSLDRTINSPLHF.

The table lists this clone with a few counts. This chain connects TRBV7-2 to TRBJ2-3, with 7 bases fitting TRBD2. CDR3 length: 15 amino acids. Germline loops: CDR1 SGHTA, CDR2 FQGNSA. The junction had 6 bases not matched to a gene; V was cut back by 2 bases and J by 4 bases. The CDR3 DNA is TGTGCCAGCAGCTTACTAGCGGACTCCGCAGATACGCAGTATTTT. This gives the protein CASSLLADSADTQYF.

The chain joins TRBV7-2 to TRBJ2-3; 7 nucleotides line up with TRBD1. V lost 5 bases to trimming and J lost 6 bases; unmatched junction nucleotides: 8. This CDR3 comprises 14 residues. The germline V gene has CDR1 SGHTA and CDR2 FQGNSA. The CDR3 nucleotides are TGTGCCAGCAGCGGATACAGGGGCCACGATACGCAGTATTTT. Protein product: CASSGYRGHDTQYF.